One and the same sample provided the 11 T cell receptor beta chains below, sequenced in a study of shared clonotypes between healthy human individuals (dated by TCRdb to 2020 to 2021). Receptor libraries were prepared by the immunoSEQ multiplex PCR assay. As stored in TCRdb, this immuneACCESS dataset retains in-frame rearrangements with V and J assigned. A fraction of the clones does not appear; measured against another copy, unresolved V genes explain less than half of the discrepancy, and the remainder lacks a known reason. The sample records 2,100,000 or so clones, more than 90% of which are singletons. The ten biggest clones cover roughly 0.13% of the sample. Source material: naive CD4+ T cells sorted from blood. The sample's cell subset or site label is to be understood as: CD45RA+ positively selected. The source of these receptors is a man younger than 30 in good health.

The rearrangement joins TRBV11-1 to TRBJ1-1; 8 nucleotides match TRBD1. V shed 5 bases, J shed 1 base, and the junction held 3 bases outside the gene matches. This CDR3 comprises 14 residues. CDR1 and CDR2 (germline): SGHAT, FQDESV (reference sequence). The CDR3 spells CASSHGQGNTEAFF. CDR3 nucleotides: TGTGCCAGCAGCCACGGACAGGGGAACACTGAAGCTTTCTTT.

The table lists this clone with a count of one. The chain carries TRBV7-6 and TRBJ2-3; D is possibly TRBD1 (6 bases). From germline, CDR1 is SGHVS and CDR2 FNYEAQ. V was shortened by 1 base and J by 1 base, with 12 bases between the two germline ends. The CDR3 has 16 residues. The CDR3 here is CASSLDRQAGTDTQYF. CDR3 bases: TGTGCCAGCAGCTTAGACCGACAGGCGGGCACAGATACGCAGTATTTT.

This rearrangement joins TRBV18 to TRBJ1-1; D perhaps matches TRBD1 (5 bases). The CDR3 spans 14 residues. Trimming removed 6 bases from V and 4 bases from J, with 15 bases in between. In germline, CDR1 is KGHSH, CDR2 LQKENI. In DNA form, the CDR3 reads TGTGCCAGCTCCCCCAGGGTGATCGGCACTGAAGCTTTCTTT. Protein product: CASSPRVIGTEAFF.

This chain links TRBV5-6 with TRBJ2-3; no clear D. The CDR3 extends over 16 amino acids. Trimming removed 4 bases from V and 6 bases from J, with 21 bases in between. Looked up from germline, CDR1 is SGHDT and CDR2 is YYEEEE. In nucleotides, the CDR3 is TGTGCCAGCAGCCAGATTTTTAAGGATTCTCTGGATACGCAGTATTTT. Its translation: CASSQIFKDSLDTQYF.

This chain links TRBV4-3 with TRBJ2-2; TRBD2 agrees at 11 bases. CDR1 and CDR2 from the germline V gene are LGHNA and YSLEER. The CDR3 is 15 amino acids. The ends lost 6 bases at V and 1 base at J; junction bases unmatched: 1. CDR3 nucleotide sequence: TGCGCCAGCAGGGGACTAGCGGAGAACACCGGGGAGCTGTTTTTT. It encodes CASRGLAENTGELFF.

This chain links TRBV7-8 with TRBJ1-5; possible D gene TRBD1, 6 bases. Trimming cost V 5 bases and J 1 base, with 12 bases left between them. CDR1 SGHVS and CDR2 FQNEAQ come from the germline V gene. This CDR3 is 15 amino acids long. The CDR3 bases are TGTGCCAGCAGCCCACAGGGAGGAAGCAATCAGCCCCAGCATTTT. It codes for CASSPQGGSNQPQHF.

The genes are TRBV5-6 and TRBJ2-1; the D gene is possibly TRBD2 (6 bases). The CDR3 has 14 residues. Germline V CDR1 and CDR2: SGHDT, YYEEEE. V gave up 3 bases and J gave up 6 bases, with 13 bases separating them. CDR3 nucleotide sequence: TGTGCCAGCAGCTGGATGGGGGGTACCAATGAGCAGTTCTTC. This sequence encodes CASSWMGGTNEQFF.

DNA for the CDR3: TGTGCCTGGAGTTTTGGGGGTTATAGCAATCAGCCCCAGCATTTT. Protein product: CAWSFGGYSNQPQHF. The J gene is TRBJ1-5, the V gene TRBV30; the D gene is possibly TRBD1 (5 bases). The CDR3 totals 15 residues. The germline CDR1 and CDR2 sequences are GTSNPN and SVGIG (reference sequence). With 2 bases removed from V and 0 bases from J, the gap between germline ends came to 11 bases.

The rearrangement links TRBV7-2 to TRBJ2-7; D call uncertain. The CDR3 totals 13 residues. The ends were cut back, 5 bases at V and 6 bases at J, with 14 bases in the middle. Germline CDR1 SGHTA, CDR2 FQGNSA. The CDR3 sequence is CASSSLGPFEQYF. Here the CDR3 DNA reads TGTGCCAGCAGCAGCTTAGGCCCTTTCGAGCAGTACTTC.

The chain combines TRBV9 with TRBJ2-3; 8 bases are a match to TRBD1. V shed 3 bases, J shed 4 bases, and the junction held 7 bases outside the gene matches. This CDR3 has 15 amino acids. Germline CDR1 is SGDLS and CDR2 is YYNGEE. The CDR3 loop reads CASSGQGPGADTQYF. The DNA for the CDR3 is TGTGCCAGCAGCGGACAGGGGCCAGGCGCAGATACGCAGTATTTT. The entire variable domain, with the rest obtained from reference TRBV9 and TRBJ2-3, is as follows: DSGVTQTPKHLITATGQRVTLRCSPRSGDLSVYWYQQSLDQGLQFLIQYYNGEERAKGNILERFSAQQFPDLHSELNLSSLELGDSALYFCASSGQGPGADTQYFGPGTRLTVL.

V and J are TRBV7-8 and TRBJ2-7; D call uncertain. This CDR3 spans 15 amino acids. With 1 base removed from V and 1 base from J, the gap between germline ends came to 11 bases. The germline V gene has CDR1 SGHVS and CDR2 FQNEAQ. In nucleotides, the CDR3 is TGTGCCAGCAGCTTAGTTCTAGACGAGTCCTACGAGCAGTACTTC. This translates into CASSLVLDESYEQYF. The full variable domain, completed using reference TRBV7-8 and TRBJ2-7, is GAGVSQSPRYKVAKRGQDVALRCDPISGHVSLFWYQQALGQGPEFLTYFQNEAQLDKSGLPSDRFFAERPEGSVSTLKIQRTQQEDSAVYLCASSLVLDESYEQYFGPGTRLTVT.